This T cell receptor (beta chain) was identified during a study of untreated major depressive disorder. Worth noting for this clone: Its specificity is not known.

Every participant had European ancestry. Donors lacked major illness, comorbidities, regular medication, drug use, or heavy drinking. Whole-study findings and limits: TRBV25-01 and TRBV02-01 usage differences were not statistically significant.

The assay was immunoSEQ multiplex PCR, and TCRdb's table has in-frame clones only and misses some. Seen here are approximately 20,000 clones, more than 70% observed once, and the top ten hold about 0.8%. Germline loops: CDR1 DFQATT, CDR2 SNEGSKA (reference sequence). V lost 6 bases to trimming and J lost 6 bases, with 12 bases between them. CDR3 size: 11 residues. The chain is built from TRBV20-1 and TRBJ2-7; D is possibly TRBD1 or TRBD2 (6 bases each). Material: CD4+ T cells from PBMCs. The TCR comes from a woman aged 25 to 39 in good health. CDR3 protein: CSAEGGIEQYF. Written as DNA, the CDR3 is TGCAGTGCCGAGGGGGGTATCGAGCAGTACTTC.